This T cell receptor beta chain was captured in a study of blood T cell repertoires in COVID-19. At the level of the study: Some COVID-19 samples were acute and others convalescent; all came from the United States, Italy and Spain. PBMCs, B-cell-depleted T cells, or T cells were the source of the cDNA or gDNA that made up the material.

This CDR3 is 15 amino acids long. Deletions cut 4 bases from V and 1 base from J, with 13 bases between. CDR1 is SGHNT and CDR2 is YENEEA in the germline V gene. Under the authors' procedure: Using reference gene primer amplification, nucleated cell counts were estimated. Libraries were prepared by immunoSEQ multiplex PCR; TCRdb keeps only in-frame clonotypes and omits some of them. V, J and clone size were drawn from that table, and D and trimming were deduced from the DNA. The sample has 400,000 or so clones, about 90% seen once. Enrolment of Seattle patients took place during active infection, and they were followed longitudinally.

The chain is built from TRBV11-3 and TRBJ1-1, with D hard to call. This receptor was identified in a man aged 18 to 35 with COVID-19, enrolled during active disease. The specimen sequenced was peripheral blood. The CDR3 sequence: CASSSGGRTNTEAFF. CDR3 coding DNA: TGTGCCAGCAGCTCCGGCGGGCGGACGAACACTGAAGCTTTCTTT.